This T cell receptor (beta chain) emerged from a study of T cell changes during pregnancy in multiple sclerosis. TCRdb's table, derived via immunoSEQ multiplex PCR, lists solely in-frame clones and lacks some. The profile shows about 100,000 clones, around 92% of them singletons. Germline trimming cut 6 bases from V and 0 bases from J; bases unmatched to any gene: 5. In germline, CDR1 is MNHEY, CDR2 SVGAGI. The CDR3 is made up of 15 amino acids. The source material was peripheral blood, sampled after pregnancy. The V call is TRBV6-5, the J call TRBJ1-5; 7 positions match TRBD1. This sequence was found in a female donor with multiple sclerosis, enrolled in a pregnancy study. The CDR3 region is CASRPTGYSNQPQHF. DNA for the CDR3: TGTGCCAGCAGGCCGACAGGGTATAGCAATCAGCCCCAGCATTTT.